Only a few counts were recorded for the clone carrying this TCR beta chain. The germline V gene encodes CDR1 MNHEY and CDR2 SVGAGI. The CDR3 runs to 12 residues. V was pared by 5 bases and J by 10 bases, with 2 bases of the junction left unmatched. The method was immunoSEQ multiplex PCR; TCRdb's version includes in-frame clones alone and lacks a portion of them. Of about 150,000 clones detected, roughly 94% appear once; the ten largest clones hold approximately 1.4%. This sample was included in a study of control samples from healthy donors and cancer patients. The clonotype was recovered from a woman under 30 in good health. The chain carries TRBV6-5 and TRBJ1-6; TRBD1 aligns across 7 bases. Material: blood. The CDR3 sequence is CASSPGGSPLHF. CDR3 coding DNA: TGTGCCAGCAGTCCAGGGGGATCACCCCTCCACTTT.